Listed below are T cell receptor beta chains from one sample, sequenced in a study of cytomegalovirus exposure and HLA in healthy donors. Some clones are missing from TCRdb's copy, which holds only in-frame ones; the method was immunoSEQ multiplex PCR. Of over 150,000 clones detected, around 77% appear once; the ten largest clones hold less than 3.5%. Sequenced: PBMCs. The receptors here all came from a woman in her 30s in good health and CMV-seronegative. Each CDR3 is given with its conserved first and last residue. D genes are given only for firm matches. Clone size is shown for a subset of rows, as once, few, many or a class of expanded clone.

V gene,J gene,D gene,clone size,CDR3 protein,CDR3 DNA
TRBV7-9,TRBJ1-2,-,-,CSSTTDNYGYTF,TGTTCCTCCACAACCGATAACTATGGCTACACCTTC
TRBV7-6,TRBJ1-2,-,-,CASSLRAGDDSDYGYTF,TGTGCCAGCAGCTTACGGGCAGGGGATGATAGTGACTATGGCTACACCTTC
TRBV5-4,TRBJ2-3,TRBD2,-,CASSKRTSGDYTDTQYF,TGTGCCAGCAGCAAAAGGACTAGCGGGGACTACACAGATACGCAGTATTTT
TRBV7-8,TRBJ2-2,-,-,CASSLIYVGTGELFF,TGTGCCAGCAGCTTGATCTACGTCGGTACCGGGGAGCTGTTTTTT
TRBV7-2,TRBJ1-6,-,-,CASSLEQGSSPLHF,TGTGCCAGCAGCTTAGAACAGGGTAGTTCACCCCTCCACTTT
TRBV5-1,TRBJ2-1,TRBD1,-,CASSLAGTGGGEQFF,TGCGCCAGCAGCCTAGCCGGGACAGGGGGCGGTGAGCAGTTCTTC
TRBV15,TRBJ2-7,TRBD1,-,CATSRGGTGAGEQYF,TGTGCCACCAGCAGAGGAGGGACAGGGGCTGGCGAGCAGTACTTC
TRBV6-1,TRBJ1-4,TRBD1,few,CASSRGLTNEKLFF,TGTGCCAGCTCAAGGGGGCTGACTAATGAAAAACTGTTTTTT
TRBV5-1,TRBJ2-5,-,-,CASSLGQTQETQYF,TGCGCCAGCAGCCTAGGACAGACACAAGAGACCCAGTACTTC
TRBV6-4,TRBJ1-1,-,-,CASSLEANTEAFF,TGTGCCAGCAGTCTAGAGGCGAACACTGAAGCTTTCTTT
TRBV29-1,TRBJ2-1,TRBD2,few,CSVVGLAGPYNEQFF,TGCAGCGTCGTGGGACTAGCGGGGCCATACAATGAGCAGTTCTTC
TRBV9,TRBJ2-7,TRBD1,-,CASSVGTGPYEQYF,TGTGCCAGCAGCGTCGGGACAGGCCCCTACGAGCAGTACTTC
TRBV5-4,TRBJ2-1,TRBD2,-,CASSLNGGFNEQFF,TGTGCCAGCAGCTTGAACGGGGGGTTCAATGAGCAGTTCTTC
TRBV18,TRBJ1-5,TRBD1,-,CASSPGTGVWQPQHF,TGTGCCAGCTCACCAGGGACAGGGGTTTGGCAGCCCCAGCATTTT
TRBV27,TRBJ1-6,-,-,CASSWRGNSPLHF,TGTGCCAGCAGTTGGCGGGGTAATTCACCCCTCCACTTT
TRBV30,TRBJ2-1,TRBD1,-,CAWSPGQGIHEQFF,TGTGCCTGGTCACCGGGACAGGGAATACATGAGCAGTTCTTC
TRBV4-1,TRBJ1-1,-,-,CASSQELRFTEAFF,TGCGCCAGCAGCCAAGAGTTGAGATTTACTGAAGCTTTCTTT
TRBV7-2,TRBJ2-7,TRBD2,-,CASSLELAGGPGYF,TGTGCCAGCAGCTTAGAGCTAGCGGGAGGGCCAGGTTACTTC
TRBV23-1,TRBJ1-1,-,-,CASSHIIGENTEAFF,TGCGCCAGCAGTCACATAATAGGGGAGAACACTGAAGCTTTCTTT
TRBV4-1,TRBJ1-2,-,-,CASSQVPGGSGGGGYTF,TGCGCCAGCAGCCAAGTGCCGGGAGGGAGCGGCGGGGGTGGCTACACCTTC
TRBV5-8,TRBJ2-7,TRBD2,few,CASSLGFLAGGTYEQYF,TGTGCCAGCAGCTTGGGGTTCTTGGCGGGGGGTACCTACGAGCAGTACTTC
TRBV9,TRBJ2-5,TRBD1,-,CASSLGQEAFETQYF,TGTGCCAGCAGCCTTGGACAGGAGGCGTTTGAGACCCAGTACTTC
TRBV15,TRBJ2-7,TRBD1,-,CARSPEDRVPYEQYF,TGCGCCAGGTCTCCCGAGGACAGGGTCCCCTACGAGCAGTACTTC
TRBV4-1,TRBJ1-5,-,-,CASSQVAGSVQPQHF,TGCGCCAGCAGCCAAGTGGCAGGGTCGGTTCAGCCCCAGCATTTT
TRBV19,TRBJ2-7,-,-,CAAGRDSYEQYF,TGTGCCGCCGGCAGGGACTCCTACGAGCAGTACTTC
TRBV18,TRBJ1-5,TRBD1,few,CASSSGQGNQPQHF,TGTGCCAGCTCCTCGGGACAGGGGAATCAGCCCCAGCATTTT
TRBV28,TRBJ1-5,TRBD1,-,CASRGTGGSNQPQHF,TGTGCCAGCAGGGGGACAGGGGGCAGCAATCAGCCCCAGCATTTT
TRBV11-2,TRBJ1-2,-,-,CASSWQGYGYTF,TGTGCCAGCAGCTGGCAGGGATATGGCTACACCTTC
TRBV6-5,TRBJ2-5,-,-,CASRLTGSETQYF,TGTGCCAGCAGACTAACAGGATCGGAGACCCAGTACTTC
TRBV30,TRBJ1-2,TRBD1,-,CAWSVRTGSFNYGYTF,TGTGCCTGGAGTGTACGGACAGGGTCTTTTAACTATGGCTACACCTTC
TRBV19,TRBJ1-2,TRBD1,-,CAGRQGDYGYTF,TGTGCCGGAAGACAGGGTGACTATGGCTACACCTTC
TRBV7-2,TRBJ2-1,TRBD2,-,CASSSRTSGNYEQFF,TGTGCCAGCAGCTCCCGGACTAGCGGGAACTATGAGCAGTTCTTC
TRBV7-9,TRBJ2-1,-,-,CASEAVDLYNEQFF,TGTGCCAGCGAGGCAGTGGATCTCTACAATGAGCAGTTCTTC
TRBV7-9,TRBJ1-6,-,-,CASSLLGGEAPLHF,TGTGCCAGCAGCTTGTTAGGGGGTGAGGCTCCCCTCCACTTT
TRBV4-1,TRBJ1-2,TRBD1,-,CASSRRNFPGQGYAWGYTF,TGCGCCAGCAGCCGTCGAAACTTCCCGGGACAGGGATACGCATGGGGCTACACCTTC
TRBV4-2,TRBJ1-5,-,-,CASGYSDPRVPQHF,TGTGCCAGCGGGTATTCAGACCCCCGGGTGCCCCAGCATTTT
TRBV18,TRBJ2-3,TRBD2,-,CASSPAGLAGGKDTQYF,TGTGCCAGCTCACCAGCTGGACTAGCGGGGGGAAAGGATACGCAGTATTTT
TRBV9,TRBJ1-1,-,-,CASSAAPEGAEAFF,TGTGCCAGCAGCGCCGCCCCTGAGGGCGCTGAAGCTTTCTTT
TRBV15,TRBJ1-1,TRBD1,-,CATSRPGQGVLAFF,TGTGCCACCAGCAGGCCGGGACAGGGAGTTCTTGCTTTCTTT
TRBV10-3,TRBJ1-2,-,-,CAISDSRGGNGYTF,TGTGCCATCAGTGACTCCCGAGGAGGGAATGGCTACACCTTC
TRBV5-6,TRBJ1-5,-,-,CASSAGVINQPQHF,TGTGCCAGCAGCGCGGGGGTAATCAATCAGCCCCAGCATTTT
TRBV7-9,TRBJ1-1,-,-,CASRSLRSPSQAFF,TGTGCCAGCAGATCGTTGAGGAGTCCCAGTCAAGCTTTCTTT
TRBV19,TRBJ2-1,-,-,CASTPFRTSSYNEQFF,TGTGCCAGTACCCCCTTTAGGACAAGCTCCTACAATGAGCAGTTCTTC
TRBV27,TRBJ2-7,-,-,CASSQTTSYEQYF,TGTGCCAGCAGCCAGACTACCAGCTACGAGCAGTACTTC
TRBV4-1,TRBJ2-7,-,-,CASSQVYPGSYEQYF,TGCGCCAGCAGCCAAGTATACCCCGGGAGCTACGAGCAGTACTTC
TRBV6-5,TRBJ1-2,-,-,CASSRQVQQVGYTF,TGTGCCAGCAGTCGCCAGGTACAACAGGTTGGCTACACCTTC
TRBV9,TRBJ2-5,TRBD1,-,CASSVEGTVQETQYF,TGTGCCAGCAGCGTAGAGGGGACAGTCCAAGAGACCCAGTACTTC
TRBV6-1,TRBJ1-1,-,few,CASSVMNTEAFF,TGTGCCAGCAGTGTCATGAACACTGAAGCTTTCTTT
TRBV5-1,TRBJ1-1,TRBD1,-,CASSLGTVNTEAFF,TGCGCCAGCAGCCTAGGGACAGTTAACACTGAAGCTTTCTTT
TRBV6-6,TRBJ2-5,TRBD2,-,CASSYPGTSIRETQYF,TGTGCCAGCAGTTATCCAGGGACTAGCATTCGGGAGACCCAGTACTTC
TRBV7-8,TRBJ1-5,-,-,CASSSQGSTGNQPQHF,TGTGCCAGCAGCTCGCAGGGTAGTACTGGCAATCAGCCCCAGCATTTT
TRBV7-9,TRBJ2-1,-,-,CASNFHGEQFF,TGTGCCAGCAATTTTCATGGCGAGCAGTTCTTC
TRBV4-1,TRBJ2-5,TRBD2,-,CASSQGLAGVRNQETQYF,TGCGCCAGCAGCCAAGGACTAGCGGGAGTTCGGAACCAAGAGACCCAGTACTTC
TRBV2,TRBJ2-4,-,-,CASRPPWEEDIQYF,TGTGCCAGCAGGCCTCCTTGGGAGGAGGACATTCAGTACTTC
TRBV30,TRBJ1-5,-,-,CAWSVQLGFQPQHF,TGTGCCTGGAGTGTACAACTGGGCTTTCAGCCCCAGCATTTT
TRBV4-1,TRBJ2-5,-,once,CASSKDPTGRETQYF,TGCGCCAGCTCAAAAGACCCGACAGGGAGGGAGACCCAGTACTTC
TRBV9,TRBJ2-3,-,-,CASSHGSGEYRTDTQYF,TGTGCCAGCAGCCATGGTTCGGGGGAGTATCGCACAGATACGCAGTATTTT
TRBV7-9,TRBJ1-2,-,-,CASSLEGVKYGYTF,TGTGCCAGCAGCTTAGAAGGGGTTAAGTATGGCTACACCTTC